This TCR beta chain was recovered during a study of control samples from healthy donors and cancer patients. The CDR3 is 13 residues long. The germline gives CDR1 SGHAT, CDR2 FQNNGV. The ends were cut back, 1 base at V and 6 bases at J, with 10 bases in the middle. TCRdb's copy holds only in-frame clones and misses some; the assay was immunoSEQ multiplex PCR. This sample has fewer than 40,000 clones, with under 95% found just once. Sequenced sample: PBMCs. The rearrangement uses TRBV11-2 and TRBJ2-7; the D is unclear. The receptor was isolated from a middle-aged man with colorectal cancer. In DNA, the CDR3 is TGTGCCAGCAGCTTAGGTACGGGTGGCGAGCAGTACTTC. Encoded protein: CASSLGTGGEQYF.